This T cell receptor beta chain came from a study of T cell changes during pregnancy in multiple sclerosis. With 0 bases clipped from V and 4 bases from J, the junction kept 11 bases outside the gene matches. The CDR3 loop spans 17 amino acids. Germline V lookup: CDR1 SGDLS, CDR2 YYNGEE. Sequencing used immunoSEQ multiplex PCR; TCRdb keeps in-frame clones, though not all of them. The data show some 80,000 clones, nearly 95% seen once. This receptor was taken from a female donor with multiple sclerosis, enrolled in a pregnancy study. The chain has TRBV9 and TRBJ2-3, with TRBD2 matching 7 bases. Sequenced here: peripheral blood, sampled in the second trimester of pregnancy. The CDR3, as DNA: TGTGCCAGCAGCGTAGAGGAGGGCGGGAGTTCGCCAGATACGCAGTATTTT. Translated, it gives CASSVEEGGSSPDTQYF.